This T cell receptor beta chain is from a study of T-cell memory formation after mild COVID-19 (dated by TCRdb to the early 2020s). In the study overall: TCR sequence clusters from the two donors were found to be largely donor specific. The cohort was made up of two young adult volunteers, one female and one male, who were previously healthy. In a couple of donors, T-cell clones that expanded and contracted after mild COVID-19 were followed by sequencing TCRalpha and TCRbeta repertoires longitudinally.

Sequencing was carried out with an Illumina NovaSeq 6000. Using 5'RACE with constant-segment primers, TCRalpha and TCRbeta cDNA libraries were constructed, with sample barcodes and unique molecular identifiers added in the process. Trizol reagent was used to extract RNA from every sample. Library amplification was performed in two PCR steps, and a second sample barcode and Illumina TruSeq adapters were introduced in the second step. Libraries were sequenced on an Illumina NovaSeq with 2 x 150 bp paired-end reads. The study's own analysis went as follows. The reads were demultiplexed and collapsed into UMI-guided consensus sequences using migec v1.2.7. Using mixcr v2.1.11, UMI consensuses were aligned to TRA and TRB V and J templates and then assembled into clonotypes. A clonotype was counted as expanded or contracted only when both edgeR and NoisET called the clonotype significant, with the noise models trained on biological replicates. For edgeR calls, the cutoffs were a false discovery rate-adjusted p below 0.01 and a log2 fold-change threshold of 1. As an exploratory analysis of dynamics, max-normalized trajectories of the 1000 most abundant clonotypes were examined by PCA with hierarchical clustering. Separately sequenced CD4+ and CD8+ repertoires were used to assign a CD4 or CD8 phenotype to each responding clone. TCRdb applied fastp at Q25 and MiXCR to the public reads, then kept only in-frame beta chains. Each entry is one CDR3 protein sequence, shown with its most common DNA and genes. The V and J calls and clone size come from TCRdb's table, not from the authors' own analysis. This sample is represented by roughly 400,000 distinct CDR3 sequences; about a sixth of them were singletons. Under 25% of the sample is held by the ten biggest clonotypes.

Ficoll-Paque density gradient centrifugation was used to isolate PBMCs. Broader findings and caveats from the paper: The second-wave clones that peaked on day 37 were not confirmed to be SARS-CoV-2 specific. Only a couple of mild cases were covered by the study, and larger cohorts that include severe cases with pre-infection samples were considered necessary. Clones that contracted from day 15 to 85 showed balanced CD4/CD8 phenotypes, whereas a second wave of clones that expanded from day 15 to 37 leaned towards CD4+. Some responding clones were found in pre-infection memory, which suggests that pre-existing cross-reactive memory T cells took part in the SARS-CoV-2 response. Contracting CD4+ clones turned up mainly in the CM and EM memory subsets, whereas EMRA was where CD8+ clones were enriched.

In regard to this clonotype: Its cognate antigen has yet to be identified. Qualities for individual bases were not recorded, and no much larger clone is one base off.

The clonotype comes from a man between 18 and 35 years old who had mild COVID-19 (a few samples of this study predate the infection). The sample titles of this study are shuffled in the database, so cell type and time point are left out; the donor was told from shared clones. Sequenced input: PBMCs or a T cell subset sorted from them (not recorded which).

The CDR3 region reads CASSLGGAMYNEQFF. At the DNA level, the sequence is TGTGCCAGCAGCTTAGGGGGGGCGATGTACAATGAGCAGTTCTTC. The chain links TRBV7-3 with TRBJ2-1; the D segment could be TRBD2, given 7 matching bases. Inclusive of the bounding cysteine and phenylalanine, the CDR3 is 15 residues long. Only CDR3 DNA is held: 45 bases, read in frame from base 1. Relative to germline, V is 2 bases shorter and J is 4 bases shorter, with 12 bases between their ends. CDR1 and CDR2 (SGHTA, FQGTGA) derive from the germline V gene.